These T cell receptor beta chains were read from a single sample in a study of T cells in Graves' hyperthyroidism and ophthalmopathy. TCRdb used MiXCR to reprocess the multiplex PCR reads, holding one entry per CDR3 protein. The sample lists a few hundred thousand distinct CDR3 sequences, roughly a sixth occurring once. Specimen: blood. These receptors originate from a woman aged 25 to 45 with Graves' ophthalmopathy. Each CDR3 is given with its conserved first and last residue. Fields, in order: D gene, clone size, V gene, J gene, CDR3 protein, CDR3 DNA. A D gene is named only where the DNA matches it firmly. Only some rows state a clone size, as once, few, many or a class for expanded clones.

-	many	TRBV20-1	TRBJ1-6	CSARLPVEGTNSPLHF	TGCAGTGCGAGGTTACCGGTCGAGGGTACGAATTCACCCCTCCACTTT
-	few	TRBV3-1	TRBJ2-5	CASSPGGGAALRETQYF	TGTGCCAGCAGCCCCGGAGGGGGGGCGGCCCTTAGAGAGACCCAGTACTTC
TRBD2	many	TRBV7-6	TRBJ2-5	CASSQGLAGGRQETQYF	TGTGCCAGCAGCCAGGGACTAGCGGGAGGGCGCCAAGAGACCCAGTACTTC
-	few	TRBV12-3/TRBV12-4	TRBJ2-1	CASSSGVGVDEQFF	TGTGCCAGCAGTTCCGGGGTGGGGGTGGATGAGCAGTTCTTC
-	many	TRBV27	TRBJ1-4	CASSATWGEKLFF	TGTGCCAGCAGTGCGACTTGGGGTGAAAAACTGTTTTTT
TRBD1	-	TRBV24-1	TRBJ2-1	CATSRGQIYNEQFF	TGTGCCACCTCAAGGGGGCAGATCTACAATGAGCAGTTCTTC
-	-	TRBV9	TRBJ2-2	CASSVVIGDTGELFF	TGTGCCAGCAGCGTAGTTATCGGGGACACCGGGGAGCTGTTTTTT
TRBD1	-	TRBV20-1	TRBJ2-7	CSARDETGMSYEQYF	TGCAGTGCTAGAGACGAGACAGGGATGTCCTACGAGCAGTACTTC
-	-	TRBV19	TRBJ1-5	CASRTWRARRTQPQHF	TGTGCCAGTAGGACCTGGAGGGCCAGGAGAACTCAGCCCCAGCATTTT
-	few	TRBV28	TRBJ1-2	CASSSHPARYGYTF	TGTGCCAGCAGTTCCCATCCTGCCCGCTATGGCTACACCTTC
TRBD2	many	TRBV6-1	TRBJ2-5	CASSYVLAGGPEETQYF	TGTGCCAGCAGTTACGTCCTAGCGGGAGGGCCAGAAGAGACCCAGTACTTC
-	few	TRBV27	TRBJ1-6	CASSSMDSYNSPLHF	TGTGCCAGCAGTTCTATGGACTCTTATAATTCACCCCTCCACTTT
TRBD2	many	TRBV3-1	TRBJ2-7	CASSPGLADAYEQYF	TGTGCCAGCAGCCCCGGACTAGCGGATGCCTACGAGCAGTACTTC
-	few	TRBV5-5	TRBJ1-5	CASSLAPGTGQPQHF	TGTGCCAGCAGCTTGGCTCCAGGGACGGGTCAGCCCCAGCATTTT
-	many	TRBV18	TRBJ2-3	CASSGDNTDTQYF	TGTGCCAGCTCTGGTGATAACACAGATACGCAGTATTTT
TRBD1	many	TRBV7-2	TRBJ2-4	CASSSDRGRKNIQYF	TGTGCCAGCAGCTCGGACAGGGGGCGTAAAAACATTCAGTACTTC
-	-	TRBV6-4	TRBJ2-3	CASSDGAGTDTQYF	TGTGCCAGCAGTGACGGAGCGGGCACAGATACGCAGTATTTT
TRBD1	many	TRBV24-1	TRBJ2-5	CATSDPGQGAETQYF	TGTGCCACCAGTGATCCCGGACAGGGAGCAGAGACCCAGTACTTC
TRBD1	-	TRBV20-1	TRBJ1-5	CSARQWDRDDQPQHF	TGCAGTGCTAGACAGTGGGACAGGGACGATCAGCCCCAGCATTTT
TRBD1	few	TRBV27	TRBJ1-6	CASSLSLTGTGFGNSPLHF	TGTGCCAGCAGTTTATCGCTTACCGGGACAGGGTTTGGGAATTCACCCCTCCACTTT
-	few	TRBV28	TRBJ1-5	CASSLPQAGKPQHF	TGTGCCAGCAGTTTACCCCAAGCGGGGAAGCCCCAGCATTTT
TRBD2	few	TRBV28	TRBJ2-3	CASRPPSSGRPSTDTQYF	TGTGCCAGCAGGCCCCCTTCTAGCGGGAGACCCAGCACAGATACGCAGTATTTT
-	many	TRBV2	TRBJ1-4	CASNPGTPEKLFF	TGTGCCAGCAATCCGGGTACCCCTGAAAAACTGTTTTTT
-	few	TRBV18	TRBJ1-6	CASSPPRADYNSPLHF	TGTGCCAGCTCACCACCGCGGGCGGATTATAATTCACCCCTCCACTTT
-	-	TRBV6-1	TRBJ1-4	CASIQLRGEKLFF	TGTGCCAGCATTCAACTACGGGGTGAAAAACTGTTTTTT
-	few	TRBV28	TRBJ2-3	CASSLIIGGGPSTDTQYF	TGTGCCAGCAGTTTAATAATCGGGGGCGGGCCGAGCACAGATACGCAGTATTTT
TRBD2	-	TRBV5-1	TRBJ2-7	CASSLEGLAGDYEQYF	TGCGCCAGCAGCTTGGAAGGACTAGCGGGAGATTACGAGCAGTACTTC
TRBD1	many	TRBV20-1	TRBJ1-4	CSAREQGAVEKLFF	TGCAGTGCTAGAGAACAGGGGGCAGTCGAAAAACTGTTTTTT
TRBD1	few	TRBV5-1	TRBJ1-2	CASRLGTGATTYGYTF	TGCGCCAGCAGGCTCGGGACAGGCGCGACGACTTATGGCTACACCTTC
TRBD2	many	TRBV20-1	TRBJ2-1	CSANTFRLAGTYEQFF	TGCAGTGCTAACACTTTCCGACTAGCGGGAACGTATGAGCAGTTCTTC
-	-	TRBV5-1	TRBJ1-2	CASSSGAGVSYYGYTF	TGCGCCAGCAGCTCCGGTGCTGGGGTTTCGTACTACGGCTACACCTTC
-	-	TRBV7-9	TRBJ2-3	CASSTLNTQYF	TGTGCCAGCTCCACGCTGAATACGCAGTATTTT
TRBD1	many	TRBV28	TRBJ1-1	CASSLRGGDDAEAFF	TGTGCCAGCAGTTTAAGAGGGGGCGACGACGCTGAAGCTTTCTTT
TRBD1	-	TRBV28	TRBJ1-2	CASSRGGQGIYGYTF	TGTGCCAGCAGTCGGGGGGGACAGGGAATCTATGGCTACACCTTC
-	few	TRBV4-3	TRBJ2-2	CASSQVEAGELFF	TGCGCCAGCAGCCAAGTGGAGGCCGGGGAGCTGTTTTTT
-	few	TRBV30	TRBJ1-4	CAWDPAEAGKLFF	TGTGCCTGGGACCCCGCCGAGGCGGGAAAACTGTTTTTT
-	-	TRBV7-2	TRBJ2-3	CASSLALGRADTQYF	TGTGCCAGCAGCTTAGCCCTGGGAAGGGCAGATACGCAGTATTTT
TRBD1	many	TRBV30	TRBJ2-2	CARGQGPGELFF	TGTGCCAGGGGACAGGGTCCCGGGGAGCTGTTTTTT
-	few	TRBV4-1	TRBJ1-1	CASSQVGPNTEAFF	TGCGCCAGCAGCCAAGTTGGGCCGAACACTGAAGCTTTCTTT
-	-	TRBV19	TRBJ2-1	CASSKAGSSYNEQFF	TGTGCCAGTAGTAAGGCAGGGAGCTCCTACAATGAGCAGTTCTTC
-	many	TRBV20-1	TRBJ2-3	CSARGNSFRTDTQYF	TGCAGTGCTAGAGGCAATTCGTTTAGGACAGATACGCAGTATTTT
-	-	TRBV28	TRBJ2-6	CASRSRGGNVLTF	TGTGCCAGCAGAAGCCGGGGCGGCAACGTCCTGACTTTC
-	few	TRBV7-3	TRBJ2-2	CASSLNIAPGELFF	TGTGCCAGCAGCTTAAATATTGCCCCCGGGGAGCTGTTTTTT
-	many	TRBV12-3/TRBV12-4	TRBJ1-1	CASSTRLGPRNTEAFF	TGTGCCAGCAGTACGCGTTTAGGGCCTAGAAACACTGAAGCTTTCTTT
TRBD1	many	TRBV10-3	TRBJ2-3	CAIRGPSGTATDTQYF	TGTGCCATCAGGGGGCCCTCCGGGACAGCCACAGATACGCAGTATTTT
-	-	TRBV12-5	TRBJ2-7	CASGLARLESSYEQYF	TGTGCTAGTGGTTTGGCAAGACTCGAAAGCTCCTACGAGCAGTACTTC
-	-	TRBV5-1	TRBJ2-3	CASSGRPRGNTQYF	TGCGCCAGCAGCGGGAGGCCCCGTGGTAATACGCAGTATTTT
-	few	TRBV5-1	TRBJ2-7	CASSLYRPYEQYF	TGCGCCAGCAGCTTGTACAGGCCCTACGAGCAGTACTTC
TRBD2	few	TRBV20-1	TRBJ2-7	CSGTGTGGYEQYF	TGCAGTGGTACCGGGACGGGGGGTTACGAGCAGTACTTC
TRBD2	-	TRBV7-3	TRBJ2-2	CASSLRTSGSGELFF	TGTGCCAGCAGCTTAAGGACTAGCGGGAGCGGGGAGCTGTTTTTT
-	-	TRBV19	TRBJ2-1	CATQKLGGGKGEQFF	TGTGCCACGCAAAAGTTGGGAGGGGGCAAGGGTGAGCAGTTCTTC
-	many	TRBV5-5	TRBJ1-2	CASSPARGGYGYTF	TGTGCCAGCAGCCCAGCCCGGGGCGGCTATGGCTACACCTTC
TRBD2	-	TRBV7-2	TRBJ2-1	CASSSSLAGGNEQFF	TGTGCCAGCAGCTCCTCACTAGCGGGAGGGAATGAGCAGTTCTTC
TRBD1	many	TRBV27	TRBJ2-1	CASSRGGANYNEQFF	TGTGCCAGCAGCCGAGGGGGCGCGAATTACAATGAGCAGTTCTTC
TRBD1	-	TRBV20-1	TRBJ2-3	CSATQGTATDTQYF	TGCAGTGCTACACAGGGGACAGCAACAGATACGCAGTATTTT
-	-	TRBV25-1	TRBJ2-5	CASSEYPRQATQTQYF	TGTGCCAGCAGTGAATACCCGAGACAGGCGACCCAGACCCAGTACTTC
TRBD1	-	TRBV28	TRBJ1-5	CASSTETGINQPQHF	TGTGCCAGCAGTACCGAGACAGGGATTAATCAGCCCCAGCATTTT
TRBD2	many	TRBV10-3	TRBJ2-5	CATNAGLAGGRETQYF	TGTGCCACCAACGCCGGACTAGCGGGAGGCAGGGAGACCCAGTACTTC
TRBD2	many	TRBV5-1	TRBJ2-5	CASSLSSGRALRETQYF	TGCGCCAGCAGCTTGTCTAGCGGGAGGGCCCTCAGAGAGACCCAGTACTTC
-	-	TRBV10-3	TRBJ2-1	CAISESSSLSEQFF	TGTGCCATCAGTGAATCTAGCAGCCTATCCGAGCAGTTCTTC